The T cell receptor beta chain under discussion was sequenced for a study of shared clonotypes between healthy human individuals. Turning to the study itself: Used for every donor were three CD4 naive, three CD4 memory, two CD8 naive and one CD8 memory plate.

This clone was detected only once. TCRdb's copy holds only in-frame clones and misses some; the assay was immunoSEQ multiplex PCR. Among almost 750,000 clones, roughly two thirds were seen once, and the ten largest hold around 1.7%. Germline CDR1 reads SNHLY; CDR2 reads FYNNEI. This CDR3 is built from 11 residues. Source material: memory CD4+ T cells sorted from blood. The subset denotes: CD45RA-negative fraction. This chain uses TRBV2 with TRBJ2-7; D could derive from TRBD1 or TRBD2 (6 bases each). This clonotype was sampled from a woman between 25 and 40 years old in good health. The CDR3 here is CAIGGGGEQYF. The DNA of the CDR3 is TGTGCGATTGGGGGCGGAGGGGAGCAGTACTTC.